This TCR beta chain comes out of a study of T cell changes during pregnancy in multiple sclerosis. Assay: immunoSEQ multiplex PCR; the TCRdb copy retains only in-frame clones and omits some. The profile shows tens of thousands of clones, just over 90% of them singletons. From germline, CDR1 is LGHNA and CDR2 YSLEER. After removal of 0 bases from V and 7 bases from J, the junction contained 7 bases not matched to a gene. CDR3 length: 16 residues. This clonotype originated in a female donor with multiple sclerosis, enrolled in a pregnancy study. This material consisted of peripheral blood, taken after pregnancy. The rearrangement links TRBV4-3 to TRBJ2-1, with 9 bases matching TRBD2. CDR3 bases: TGCGCCAGCAGCCAAGACCCAGCGGGAGGACGGAATGAGCAGTTCTTC. This gives the protein CASSQDPAGGRNEQFF.